The 10 T cell receptor beta chains below were found in one sample sequenced in a study of T cells in Graves' hyperthyroidism and ophthalmopathy. Amplified TCR beta CDR3 regions came from RNA transcripts. The primer set for the first-round RT-PCR of the TCR CDR3 was HTBI. Each CDR3 protein is one row after TCRdb ran MiXCR on the multiplex PCR reads. The table includes fewer than 350,000 distinct CDR3 sequences, about an eighth detected once. Sequencing was performed on blood. All receptors derive from a woman aged 25 to 39 with Graves' hyperthyroidism that later progressed to Graves' ophthalmopathy.

Many counts were recorded for this clonotype. This chain connects TRBV28 to TRBJ2-1, with D possibly TRBD2 on 5 matching bases. This CDR3 spans 15 amino acids. V lost 5 bases and J lost 6, with 17 bases in between. Germline V gives CDR1 MDHEN, CDR2 SYDVKM. The CDR3 nucleotides are TGTGCCAGCAGTAACACCCCGGGATCATTCAATGAGCAGTTCTTC. Protein sequence: CASSNTPGSFNEQFF.

This chain connects TRBV12-3 or TRBV12-4 to TRBJ1-1; 9 bases agree with TRBD1. J gave up 4 bases and V 3 bases, and 3 bases lay outside the gene matches. This CDR3 is 14 amino acids long. The CDR3 DNA follows: TGTGCCAGCAGTTTTGACAGGGGGTCCACTGAAGCTTTCTTT. Protein: CASSFDRGSTEAFF.

There are many counts of this clonotype. The chain couples TRBV7-9 to TRBJ2-1; possibly TRBD2 for D (5 bases). The germline gives CDR1 SEHNR, CDR2 FQNEAQ (reference sequence). Trimming removed 5 bases at V and 9 bases at J, with 17 bases between. The CDR3 extends over 14 amino acids. The CDR3 bases are TGTGCCAGCAGCGTCCCCGGAGCGCGGGCTGAGCAGTTCTTC. It is translated as CASSVPGARAEQFF.

Remarks on this clonotype: A much larger clone is a single base away; this may be a read error. The rearrangement uses TRBV6-2 or TRBV6-3 and TRBJ2-1; D is uncertain. Germline CDR1 and CDR2: MNHEY and SVGEGT. The CDR3 loop spans 11 amino acids. With 5 bases removed from V and 5 bases from J, the gap between germline ends came to 4 bases. CDR3: CASSTNNEQFF. In DNA form, the CDR3 reads TGTGCCAGCAGTACTAACAATGAGCAGTTCTTC.

This clonotype has a count of ten or more. This chain uses TRBV28 with TRBJ2-4; the D gene is possibly TRBD1 (6 bases). The V end lost 5 bases, the J end lost 7 bases, and 15 bases lay between the germline ends. The CDR3 spans 14 residues. Germline CDR1 reads MDHEN; CDR2 reads SYDVKM. The CDR3 loop reads CASSAGQPGNIQYF. The CDR3 bases are TGTGCCAGCAGTGCCGGACAGCCGGGGAACATTCAGTACTTC. Full variable domain (rest looked up from reference TRBV28 and TRBJ2-4): DVKVTQSSRYLVKRTGEKVFLECVQDMDHENMFWYRQDPGLGLRLIYFSYDVKMKEKGDIPEGYSVSREKKERFSLILESASTNQTSMYLCASSAGQPGNIQYFGAGTRLSVL.

This clonotype was detected many times. The rearrangement joins TRBV4-3 to TRBJ1-1; tentative D call: TRBD1 (6 bases). Germline CDR1 reads LGHNA; CDR2 reads YSLEER. The CDR3 contains 14 residues. The ends were cut back, 2 bases at V and 5 bases at J, with 12 bases in the middle. The CDR3 spells CASSQQGWGTEAFF. The DNA for the CDR3 is TGCGCCAGCAGCCAACAGGGGTGGGGTACTGAAGCTTTCTTT.

This clonotype was detected ten times or more. This chain links TRBV28 with TRBJ1-5; 12 bases fit TRBD1. Germline lookup yields CDR1 MDHEN and CDR2 SYDVKM. This CDR3 contains 16 residues. After removal of 4 bases from V and 6 bases from J, the junction contained 7 bases not matched to a gene. CDR3 in amino acids: CASSSRDRGPVQPQHF. In DNA form, the CDR3 reads TGTGCCAGCAGTTCAAGGGACAGGGGGCCGGTTCAGCCCCAGCATTTT.

In this sample, this clonotype turned up a few times. The chain recombines TRBV5-4 with TRBJ2-5; TRBD2 matches 10 bases. The trim removed 3 bases at V and 4 bases at J, leaving 3 bases unmatched. This CDR3 is 14 amino acids long. The V gene's germline CDR1 is SGHNT and CDR2 YYREEE (reference sequence). CDR3 sequence (DNA): TGTGCCAGCAGCTCCCTAGCGGGAGCAGAGACCCAGTACTTC. Protein: CASSSLAGAETQYF. Supplemented by reference TRBV5-4 and TRBJ2-5, the full variable domain reads ETGVTQSPTHLIKTRGQQVTLRCSSQSGHNTVSWYQQALGQGPQFIFQYYREEENGRGNFPPRFSGLQFPNYSSELNVNALELDDSALYLCASSSLAGAETQYFGPGTRLLVL.

This clonotype was counted many times. The chain uses TRBV7-2 and TRBJ2-2; possibly TRBD2 for D (5 bases). This CDR3 spans 17 amino acids. Looked up from germline, CDR1 is SGHTA and CDR2 is FQGNSA. V was cut by 2 bases and J by 7 bases, with 20 bases left in between. The CDR3 region has the DNA TGTGCCAGCAGCTTATTAGGAGGTAGCGCCGGTTACGGGGAGCTGTTTTTT. It encodes CASSLLGGSAGYGELFF.

This clonotype has a count of ten or more. V is TRBV11-2 and J is TRBJ2-1, with 7 bases matching TRBD1. Losses at the gene ends were 5 bases for V and 5 bases for J; bases not matched to a gene: 15. Germline V gene lookup returns CDR1 SGHAT and CDR2 FQNNGV. The CDR3 is 17 amino acids. The CDR3 coding sequence is TGTGCCAGCAGCCCACGACAGGGATCAGCGCATAACAATGAGCAGTTCTTC. Residues: CASSPRQGSAHNNEQFF.